This entry lists 19 T cell receptor beta chains sequenced from one sample in a study of blood T cell repertoires in COVID-19. Sequencing was performed with immunoSEQ multiplex PCR; in TCRdb, only in-frame clones are kept and a portion is missing. The sample yields approximately 210,000 clones, around 84% seen once. What was sequenced was peripheral blood. All receptors derive from a woman aged 80 or over with COVID-19, enrolled during active disease.

This clone was counted only a few times. The chain combines TRBV3-1 (or the pseudogene TRBV3-2) with TRBJ1-2, with a possible D match to TRBD1 (6 bases). V dropped 0 bases and J dropped 6 bases, with 11 bases sitting between them. Germline V gene data show CDR1 as LGHDT and CDR2 as YNNKEL (reference sequence). The CDR3 is 14 amino acids. The CDR3 nucleotides are TGTGCCAGCAGCCAAGAGGGGGGGGCTGATGGCTACACCTTC. Protein sequence: CASSQEGGADGYTF.

This chain uses TRBV2 with TRBJ1-5, with 11 nucleotides matching TRBD1. Trimming at V came to 10 bases and at J to 6 bases, leaving 14 bases not matched to a gene. From germline, CDR1 is SNHLY and CDR2 FYNNEI. This CDR3 is 16 amino acids long. The CDR3 is CAIAGTGGASGQPQHF. CDR3 coding DNA: TGTGCCATCGCCGGGACAGGGGGGGCGTCGGGTCAGCCCCAGCATTTT.

The chain recombines TRBV18 with TRBJ2-5; perhaps TRBD1 as D (5 bases). The germline CDR1 and CDR2 sequences are KGHSH and LQKENI. The length of the CDR3 is 14 residues. Deletions cut 6 bases from V and 5 bases from J, with 16 bases between. The CDR3 is CASSPKTAGETQYF. CDR3 DNA: TGTGCCAGCTCCCCGAAGACAGCCGGCGAGACCCAGTACTTC. The whole variable domain, filled in from reference TRBV18 and TRBJ2-5, reads NAGVMQNPRHLVRRRGQEARLRCSPMKGHSHVYWYRQLPEEGLKFMVYLQKENIIDESGMPKERFSAEFPKEGPSILRIQQVVRGDSAAYFCASSPKTAGETQYFGPGTRLLVL.

This clone appeared many times. The chain couples TRBV2 to TRBJ1-1; D might be TRBD1 (5 bases). Germline CDR1 SNHLY, CDR2 FYNNEI. The CDR3 has 12 amino acids. V lost 9 bases to trimming and J lost 4 bases, with 12 bases between them. The chain's CDR3 is CASRQTSTEAFF. The CDR3 DNA follows: TGTGCCAGTAGACAGACGAGCACTGAAGCTTTCTTT. Filled out from reference TRBV2 and TRBJ1-1, the complete variable domain reads EPEVTQTPSHQVTQMGQEVILRCVPISNHLYFYWYRQILGQKVEFLVSFYNNEISEKSEIFDDQFSVERPDGSNFTLKIRSTKLEDSAMYFCASRQTSTEAFFGQGTRLTVV.

This chain joins TRBV5-4 and TRBJ2-4; 7 bases match TRBD2. Germline CDR1 reads SGHNT; CDR2 reads YYREEE (reference sequence). V shed 3 bases and J 0 bases; nucleotides not matched to a gene: 18. This CDR3 contains 20 residues. CDR3 nucleotide sequence: TGTGCCAGCAGCTCCAACTACGACAGCGGGGAGGCGGTAGCCAAAAACATTCAGTACTTC. Translating gives CASSSNYDSGEAVAKNIQYF. The full variable domain, completed using reference TRBV5-4 and TRBJ2-4, is ETGVTQSPTHLIKTRGQQVTLRCSSQSGHNTVSWYQQALGQGPQFIFQYYREEENGRGNFPPRFSGLQFPNYSSELNVNALELDDSALYLCASSSNYDSGEAVAKNIQYFGAGTRLSVL.

The genes are TRBV27 and TRBJ1-5; 7 bases align to TRBD1. Germline V CDR1 and CDR2: MNHEY, SMNVEV (reference sequence). After removal of 8 bases from V and 3 bases from J, the junction contained 4 bases not matched to a gene. This CDR3 is 13 amino acids long. CDR3 DNA: TGTGCCAGCTCCGGACAGGACAATCAGCCCCAGCATTTT. Amino acid sequence: CASSGQDNQPQHF.

The chain has TRBV5-1 and TRBJ1-1, with D unresolved. The V gene lost 0 bases and the J gene lost 6 bases, with 9 bases spanning the gap. Germline assignment: CDR1 SGHRS and CDR2 YFSETQ. This CDR3 contains 13 residues. The CDR3 coding sequence is TGCGCCAGCAGCTTGGTACAGCAGGCTGAAGCTTTCTTT. Translating gives CASSLVQQAEAFF.

The gene calls are TRBV11-2 and TRBJ1-3, with D maybe TRBD1 (6 bases). In germline, CDR1 is SGHAT, CDR2 FQNNGV. This CDR3 has 14 residues. Trimming removed 6 bases at V and 2 bases at J, with 11 bases between. The CDR3 sequence: CASSGGRAGNTIYF. CDR3 nucleotide sequence: TGTGCCAGCAGTGGGGGCCGGGCTGGAAACACCATATATTTT.

V gene TRBV18 combines with J gene TRBJ1-4; maybe TRBD1 (5 bases). CDR3 size: 15 residues. Germline V gene data show CDR1 as KGHSH and CDR2 as LQKENI. The V end was cut by 5 bases, the J end by 13 bases, with 23 bases between. CDR3: CASSSTRGTSDGLFF. The CDR3 nucleotides read TGTGCCAGCTCATCAACTCGCGGGACGTCCGACGGACTGTTTTTT.

The J gene is TRBJ1-1, the V gene TRBV10-3, with unresolved D. From germline, CDR1 is ENHRY and CDR2 SYGVKD. V gave up 0 bases and J gave up 2 bases, with 10 bases separating them. CDR3 length: 15 amino acids. In DNA, the CDR3 is TGTGCCATCAGTGAGTCACGGGGTTCAAACACTGAAGCTTTCTTT. Translating it yields CAISESRGSNTEAFF.

Of note for this clone: The junction departs from germline at one end; a sequencing error may be responsible. V is TRBV18 and J is TRBJ1-1; D perhaps matches TRBD1 (5 bases). This CDR3 is 13 amino acids long. CDR1 is KGHSH and CDR2 is LQKENI in the germline V gene. The CDR3 nucleotides are TGTGCCAGCTCACGGGGCATTAACAATGAAGCTTTCTTT. Protein: CASSRGINNEAFF. The complete variable domain, with remaining parts taken from reference TRBV18 and TRBJ1-1, reads NAGVMQNPRHLVRRRGQEARLRCSPMKGHSHVYWYRQLPEEGLKFMVYLQKENIIDESGMPKERFSAEFPKEGPSILRIQQVVRGDSAAYFCASSRGINNEAFFGQGTRLTVV.

This clone was seen more than once but under ten times. V is TRBV4-1 and J is TRBJ1-3; TRBD1 might be the D (6 bases). CDR1 and CDR2 (germline): MGHRA, YSYEKL. This CDR3 has 18 residues. V was trimmed by 5 bases and J by 3 bases, leaving 23 bases between them. CDR3 in amino acids: CASSTQAGRRGDGNTIYF. DNA of the CDR3: TGCGCCAGCAGCACCCAAGCGGGACGCAGGGGAGATGGAAACACCATATATTTT.

This clone was counted a single time. J is TRBJ1-1 and V is TRBV18; D unresolved. The CDR3 consists of 15 residues. V dropped 2 bases and J dropped 0 bases, with 10 bases sitting between them. CDR1 and CDR2 from the germline V gene are KGHSH and LQKENI. In DNA form, the CDR3 reads TGTGCCAGCTCACCAGGGCAGGCCGTGAACACTGAAGCTTTCTTT. It specifies CASSPGQAVNTEAFF.

This clone turned up a few times. This chain links TRBV7-2 with TRBJ1-5, with 7 nucleotides matching TRBD1. Germline assignment: CDR1 SGHTA and CDR2 FQGNSA. V was clipped by 2 bases and J by 7 bases; unmatched bases: 5. The CDR3 runs 14 residues. The CDR3 spells CASSLSRQGQPQHF. CDR3 coding DNA: TGTGCCAGCAGCTTATCGAGACAGGGCCAGCCCCAGCATTTT.

The chain has TRBV6-5 and TRBJ1-4; 11 bases map to TRBD1. The CDR3 covers 15 residues. Germline lookup yields CDR1 MNHEY and CDR2 SVGAGI. The junction had 7 bases not matched to a gene; V was cut back by 5 bases and J by 8 bases. CDR3 sequence reads: CASSQDRGRGEKLFF. The CDR3 DNA sequence: TGTGCCAGCAGTCAGGACAGGGGGCGGGGGGAAAAACTGTTTTTT.

The V call is TRBV25-1, the J call TRBJ1-2, with a tentative D call TRBD1 (6 bases). Germline CDR1 is MGHDK and CDR2 is SYGVNS. This CDR3 is 14 amino acids long. V lost 4 bases and J 2 bases, leaving 11 bases between the germline ends. In DNA form, the CDR3 reads TGTGCCAGCAGTGCCTGGGACACGAACTATGGCTACACCTTC. Translated: CASSAWDTNYGYTF.

The genes are TRBV24-1 and TRBJ1-5, with TRBD1 matching over 9 bases. The CDR3 spans 13 residues. Germline-derived CDR1 and CDR2 are KGHDR and SFDVKD. Trimming removed 7 bases from V and 7 bases from J; junction bases left unmatched: 4. CDR3 nucleotide sequence: TGTGCCACCAGCGGACAGGGGTACCAGCCCCAGCATTTT. As protein: CATSGQGYQPQHF.

This clone was counted a single time. CDR3 loop: CASSLGANMILAQHF. In nucleotides, the CDR3 is TGTGCCAGCAGTTTGGGGGCGAATATGATCTTGGCCCAGCATTTT. V is TRBV28 and J is TRBJ1-5; TRBD1 is a possible D gene (6 bases). CDR1 is MDHEN, CDR2 SYDVKM, per germline. This CDR3 has 15 amino acids. Trimming shortened V by 3 bases and J by 11 bases, and 20 bases separated the two germline ends.

This rearrangement joins TRBV19 to TRBJ2-7, with a weak D call TRBD2 (5 bases). The length of the CDR3 is 14 residues. CDR1 LNHDA and CDR2 SQIVND come from the germline V gene (reference sequence). Trimming removed 2 bases at V and 0 bases at J, with 8 bases between. The CDR3 nucleotides are TGTGCCAGTAGTATATCCGGGGACTCCTACGAGCAGTACTTC. As protein: CASSISGDSYEQYF.